These 6 T cell receptor beta chains share one sample of origin, sequenced in a study of cytomegalovirus exposure and HLA in healthy donors. The PCR ran on 60 Vbeta and 13 Jbeta primers. TCRdb keeps only in-frame clones here, not all; method: immunoSEQ multiplex PCR. The sample records some 70,000 clones, roughly 84% being singletons. The sequenced material came from PBMCs. The receptors were gathered from a woman in her 50s in good health and CMV-seronegative.

The J gene is TRBJ2-1, the V gene TRBV6-6; 8 bases line up with TRBD2. Per germline, CDR1 MNHNY and CDR2 SVGAGI (reference sequence). The CDR3 totals 16 residues. J lost 3 bases, V lost 0 bases, and 4 bases had no gene match. The CDR3 DNA reads as TGTGCCAGCAGTTACTCGAAAGCGGGAGACTACAATGAGCAGTTCTTC. This gives the protein CASSYSKAGDYNEQFF.

This chain links TRBV9 with TRBJ1-1, with 7 bases aligning to TRBD1. The CDR3 is 14 residues long. The V segment lost 3 bases and the J segment 1 base; nucleotides outside the gene matches: 3. The germline CDR1 and CDR2 sequences are SGDLS and YYNGEE. As DNA, the CDR3 is TGTGCCAGCAGCGGTACAGGGGCGAACACTGAAGCTTTCTTT. This sequence encodes CASSGTGANTEAFF. Combining the CDR3 with reference TRBV9 and TRBJ1-1 gives the whole variable domain DSGVTQTPKHLITATGQRVTLRCSPRSGDLSVYWYQQSLDQGLQFLIQYYNGEERAKGNILERFSAQQFPDLHSELNLSSLELGDSALYFCASSGTGANTEAFFGQGTRLTVV.

The CDR3 DNA reads as TGCGCCAGCAGCCAAGATGAGGCATCTGAAAAACTGTTTTTT. Its translation is CASSQDEASEKLFF. The chain combines TRBV4-1 with TRBJ1-4; D ambiguous. CDR1 is MGHRA and CDR2 is YSYEKL in the germline V gene. Deletions cut 0 bases from V and 7 bases from J, with 9 bases between. The CDR3 length is 14 residues.

The sample holds one count of this clone. This chain connects TRBV6-5 to TRBJ2-7; D possibly corresponds to TRBD2 (5 bases). CDR3 length equals 12 residues. The germline gives CDR1 MNHEY, CDR2 SVGAGI. V dropped 9 bases and J dropped 2 bases, with 11 bases sitting between them. The CDR3 DNA reads TGTGCCAGTTCCCCGGGAACCTACGAGCAGTACTTC. It translates to CASSPGTYEQYF.

V usage is TRBV19 and J usage is TRBJ1-2; TRBD1 might be the D (5 bases). The V and J ends lost 3 bases and 6 bases respectively, with 11 bases between them. The CDR3 consists of 13 residues. In germline, CDR1 is LNHDA, CDR2 SQIVND (reference sequence). As DNA, the CDR3 is TGTGCCAGTAGTATCCCAGGGCAGGATGGCTACACCTTC. Translated, it gives CASSIPGQDGYTF.

This chain uses TRBV7-6 with TRBJ2-1; 10 positions match TRBD1. This CDR3 comprises 16 residues. Germline V gene sequence: CDR1 SGHVS, CDR2 FNYEAQ. The V gene end was trimmed by 5 bases and the J gene end by 5 bases; junction bases not matched to a gene: 9. CDR3 bases: TGTGCCAGCAGCGCGAAGGGACAGGGGATTAACAATGAGCAGTTCTTC. Protein product: CASSAKGQGINNEQFF.